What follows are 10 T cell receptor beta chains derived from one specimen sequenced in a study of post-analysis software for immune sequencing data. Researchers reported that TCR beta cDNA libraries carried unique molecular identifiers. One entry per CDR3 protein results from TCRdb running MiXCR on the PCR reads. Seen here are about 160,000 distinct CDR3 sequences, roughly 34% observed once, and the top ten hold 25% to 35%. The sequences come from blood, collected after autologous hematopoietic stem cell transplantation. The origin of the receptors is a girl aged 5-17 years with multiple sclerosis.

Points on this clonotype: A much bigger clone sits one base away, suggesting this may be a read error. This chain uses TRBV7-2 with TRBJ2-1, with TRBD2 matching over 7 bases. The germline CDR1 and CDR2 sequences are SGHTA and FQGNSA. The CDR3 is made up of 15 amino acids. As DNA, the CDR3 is TGTGCCAGCGGCTTATCCCCCGGGGGGATTGGAGAGCAGTTCTTC. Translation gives CASGLSPGGIGEQFF.

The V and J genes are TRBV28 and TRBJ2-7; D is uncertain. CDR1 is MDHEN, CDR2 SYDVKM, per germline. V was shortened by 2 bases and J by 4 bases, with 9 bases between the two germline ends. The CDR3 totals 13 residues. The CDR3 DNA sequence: TGTGCCAGCAGTTTACCTTCACGGTACGAGCAGTACTTC. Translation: CASSLPSRYEQYF. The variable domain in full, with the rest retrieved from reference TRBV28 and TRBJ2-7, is DVKVTQSSRYLVKRTGEKVFLECVQDMDHENMFWYRQDPGLGLRLIYFSYDVKMKEKGDIPEGYSVSREKKERFSLILESASTNQTSMYLCASSLPSRYEQYFGPGTRLTVT.

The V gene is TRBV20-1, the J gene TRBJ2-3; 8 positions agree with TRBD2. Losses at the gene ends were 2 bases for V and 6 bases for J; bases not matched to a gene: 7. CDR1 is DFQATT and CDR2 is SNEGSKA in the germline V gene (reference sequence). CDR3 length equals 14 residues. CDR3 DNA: TGCAGTGCTAGATATGCGGGAGGTCCGGATACGCAGTATTTT. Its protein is CSARYAGGPDTQYF.

DNA for the CDR3: TGTGCCAGCAGCGTATTAACAGGGGCGTCTGGGGCCAACGTCCTGACTTTC. Amino acids: CASSVLTGASGANVLTF. The chain employs TRBV11-1 and TRBJ2-6; 7 bases map to TRBD1. Germline V gives CDR1 SGHAT, CDR2 FQDESV (reference sequence). The CDR3 consists of 17 residues. Germline trimming cut 5 bases from V and 1 base from J; bases unmatched to any gene: 8.

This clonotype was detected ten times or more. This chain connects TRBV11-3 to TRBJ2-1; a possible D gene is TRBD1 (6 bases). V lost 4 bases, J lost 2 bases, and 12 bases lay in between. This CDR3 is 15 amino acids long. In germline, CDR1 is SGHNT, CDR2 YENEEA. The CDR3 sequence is CASSSYRDPYNEQFF. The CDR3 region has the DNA TGTGCCAGCAGCTCGTACAGGGACCCCTACAATGAGCAGTTCTTC.

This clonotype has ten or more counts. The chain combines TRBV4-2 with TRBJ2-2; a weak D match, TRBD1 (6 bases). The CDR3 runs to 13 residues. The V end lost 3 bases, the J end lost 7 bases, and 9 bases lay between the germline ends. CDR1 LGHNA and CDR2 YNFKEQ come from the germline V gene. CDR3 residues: CASSQGDIGELFF. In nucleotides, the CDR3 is TGTGCCAGCAGCCAGGGGGACATCGGGGAGCTGTTTTTT.

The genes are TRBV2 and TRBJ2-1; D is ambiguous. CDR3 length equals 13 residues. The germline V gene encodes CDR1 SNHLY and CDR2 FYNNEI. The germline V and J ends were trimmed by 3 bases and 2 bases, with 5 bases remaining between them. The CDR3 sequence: CASSDRPYNEQFF. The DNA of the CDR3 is TGTGCCAGCAGTGATCGCCCCTACAATGAGCAGTTCTTC.

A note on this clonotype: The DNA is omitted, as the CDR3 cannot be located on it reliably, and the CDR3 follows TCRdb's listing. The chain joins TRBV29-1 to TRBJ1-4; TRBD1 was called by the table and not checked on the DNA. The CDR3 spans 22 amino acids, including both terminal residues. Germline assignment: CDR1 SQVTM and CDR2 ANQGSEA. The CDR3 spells CSVADRLDEQFFGPGTNEKLFF.

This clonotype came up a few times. In DNA, the CDR3 is TGTGCCAGCAGCTCGCCCCGGGCGCCCTACGAGCAGTACTTC. Its protein is CASSSPRAPYEQYF. The V gene is TRBV7-2, the J gene TRBJ2-7; D is unresolved. The CDR3 covers 14 residues. Germline V lookup: CDR1 SGHTA, CDR2 FQGNSA. V lost 4 bases and J 2 bases, leaving 12 bases between the germline ends.

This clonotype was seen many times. The CDR3 sequence is CSVEDDNSYEQYF. The DNA for the CDR3 is TGCAGCGTTGAAGATGACAACTCCTACGAGCAGTACTTC. V is TRBV29-1 and J is TRBJ2-7; D is ambiguous. Germline-derived CDR1 and CDR2 are SQVTM and ANQGSEA. This CDR3 comprises 13 residues. Trimming removed 0 bases from V and 0 bases from J, with 6 bases in between.